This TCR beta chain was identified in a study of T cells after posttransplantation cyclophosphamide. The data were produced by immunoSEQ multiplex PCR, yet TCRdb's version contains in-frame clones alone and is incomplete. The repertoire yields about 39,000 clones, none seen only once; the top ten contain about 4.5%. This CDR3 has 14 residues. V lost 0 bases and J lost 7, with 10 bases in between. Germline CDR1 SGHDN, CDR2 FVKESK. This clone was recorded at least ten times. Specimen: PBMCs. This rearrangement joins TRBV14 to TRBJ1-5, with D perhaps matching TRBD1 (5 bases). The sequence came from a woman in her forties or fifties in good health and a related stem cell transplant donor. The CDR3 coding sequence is TGTGCCAGCAGCCAAGAAAAGGGGTTACAGCCCCAGCATTTT. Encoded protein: CASSQEKGLQPQHF.